This T cell receptor (beta chain) derives from a study of T cells in Graves' hyperthyroidism and ophthalmopathy. Findings of the study overall: Model output signaled ophthalmopathy a median around 6.9 months ahead of onset.

RNA transcripts served as the template for amplifying TCR beta CDR3 regions. The study used the HTBI primer set for a first-round RT-PCR of the TCR CDR3. TCRdb redid the calling of the multiplex PCR reads with MiXCR, one entry per CDR3 protein. This sample has about 600,000 distinct CDR3 sequences, with 14% found just once. Germline V gene lookup returns CDR1 KGHSH and CDR2 LQKENI. CDR3 length equals 14 residues. Trimming pared 3 bases from V and 2 bases from J, leaving 7 bases between. Patients were excluded because of uncontrolled infection, other autoimmune disease, pregnancy or lactation. This clonotype was detected many times. Its antigen is unidentified.

This sequence originates from a woman aged 18-30 years with Graves' ophthalmopathy. The sequencing input was blood. The chain recombines TRBV18 with TRBJ2-2; D call uncertain. The CDR3 protein is CASSPDKNTGELFF. The CDR3 coding sequence is TGTGCCAGCTCACCTGACAAAAACACCGGGGAGCTGTTTTTT. The full variable domain, in which reference TRBV18 and TRBJ2-2 provide the parts outside the CDR3, is NAGVMQNPRHLVRRRGQEARLRCSPMKGHSHVYWYRQLPEEGLKFMVYLQKENIIDESGMPKERFSAEFPKEGPSILRIQQVVRGDSAAYFCASSPDKNTGELFFGEGSRLTVL.